The 27 T cell receptor beta chains below were found in one sample sequenced in a study of control samples from healthy donors and cancer patients. Sequenced by immunoSEQ multiplex PCR; TCRdb stores in-frame clones only, minus some. Here the sample spans about 80,000 clones, roughly nine tenths being singletons. The specimen was blood. The receptor source for this set is a man aged 50 to 59 in good health.

The chain couples TRBV5-4 to TRBJ1-2; D might be TRBD1 (5 bases). Germline V gene data show CDR1 as SGHNT and CDR2 as YYREEE (reference sequence). This CDR3 spans 14 amino acids. The V end lost 7 bases, the J end lost 3 bases, and 16 bases lay between the germline ends. CDR3 region: CASPTAGGYYGYTF. The CDR3 DNA sequence: TGTGCCAGCCCCACTGCGGGGGGGTACTATGGCTACACCTTC.

This chain links TRBV12-3 or TRBV12-4 with TRBJ2-7; no clear D. The CDR3 extends over 11 amino acids. Deletions cut 5 bases from V and 3 bases from J, with 5 bases between. The CDR3 region has the DNA TGTGCCAGCAGTCTCCACTACGAGCAGTACTTC. Translation gives CASSLHYEQYF.

V usage is TRBV5-1 and J usage is TRBJ2-1; possibly TRBD1 or TRBD2 for D (5 bases each). The CDR3 totals 14 residues. V was clipped by 2 bases and J by 7 bases, with 13 bases between them. CDR1 and CDR2 (germline): SGHRS, YFSETQ. The CDR3, as DNA: TGCGCCAGCAGCTTCGGGGCCCTCGGGAATGAGCAGTTCTTC. Protein: CASSFGALGNEQFF.

This chain connects TRBV30 to TRBJ1-2; the D is unclear. The CDR3 is 12 residues long. Germline assignment: CDR1 GTSNPN and CDR2 SVGIG (reference sequence). Trimming shortened V by 0 bases and J by 5 bases, and 7 bases separated the two germline ends. CDR3 nucleotide sequence: TGTGCCTGGAGTGTACAGCGATATGGCTACACCTTC. Translated, it gives CAWSVQRYGYTF.

This clone came up once. This chain uses TRBV20-1 with TRBJ2-1; 9 nucleotides match TRBD2. The germline gives CDR1 DFQATT, CDR2 SNEGSKA (reference sequence). The CDR3 length is 14 residues. J gave up 6 bases and V 3 bases, and 6 bases lay outside the gene matches. CDR3 bases: TGCAGTGCTAGTTGGCTAGCGGGGATCAATGAGCAGTTCTTC. Protein product: CSASWLAGINEQFF.

The chain joins TRBV19 to TRBJ2-3, with no clear D. The CDR3 extends over 13 amino acids. V was cut by 5 bases and J by 0 bases, with 6 bases left in between. CDR1 and CDR2 (germline): LNHDA, SQIVND (reference sequence). The chain's CDR3 is CASSADSTDTQYF. Here the CDR3 DNA reads TGTGCCAGTAGTGCAGACAGCACAGATACGCAGTATTTT. The whole variable domain, remainder taken from reference TRBV19 and TRBJ2-3, is DGGITQSPKYLFRKEGQNVTLSCEQNLNHDAMYWYRQDPGQGLRLIYYSQIVNDFQKGDIAEGYSVSREKKESFPLTVTSAQKNPTAFYLCASSADSTDTQYFGPGTRLTVL.

The CDR3 bases are TGCGCCAGCAGTCCCGGGACAGGCGTCGGTGGCTACACCTTC. This encodes CASSPGTGVGGYTF. The rearrangement joins TRBV10-2 to TRBJ1-2; TRBD1 matches 8 bases. This CDR3 is built from 14 residues. With V trimmed by 5 bases and J by 7 bases, 9 bases remained unmatched. Per the germline V gene, CDR1 is WSHSY and CDR2 is SAAADI.

J is TRBJ1-1 and V is TRBV19; D is ambiguous. CDR3 length: 16 residues. The germline V gene encodes CDR1 LNHDA and CDR2 SQIVND (reference sequence). Between the trimmed V and J ends, which lost 3 bases and 3 bases, there was a span of 17 bases. The CDR3 protein is CASSMRLPGLYTEAFF. The DNA for the CDR3 is TGTGCCAGTAGTATGAGATTACCCGGGCTCTACACTGAAGCTTTCTTT.

This clone was found once. V gene TRBV7-2 combines with J gene TRBJ1-1, with D perhaps matching TRBD1 (5 bases). Germline V gene lookup returns CDR1 SGHTA and CDR2 FQGNSA. Trimming took 3 bases from V and 7 from J, leaving 18 bases between them. The CDR3 contains 15 residues. CDR3 nucleotides: TGTGCCAGCAGCTTCCGGGGACCTAAGGACGGTGAAGCTTTCTTT. Translating it yields CASSFRGPKDGEAFF.

The gene calls are TRBV25-1 and TRBJ2-5; D is perhaps TRBD2 (5 bases). Germline CDR1 is MGHDK and CDR2 is SYGVNS. The CDR3 spans 13 residues. V lost 2 bases to trimming and J lost 14 bases, with 18 bases between them. CDR3: CASSERGRGKSYF. In DNA, the CDR3 is TGTGCCAGCAGTGAACGGGGTCGAGGGAAGAGTTACTTC.

The chain combines TRBV19 with TRBJ1-5; D is ambiguous. There are 14 residues in the CDR3. V was shortened by 6 bases and J by 5 bases, with 14 bases between the two germline ends. CDR1 is LNHDA, CDR2 SQIVND, per germline (reference sequence). Here the CDR3 reads CASRAGPLDQPQHF. CDR3 DNA: TGTGCCAGTAGAGCGGGTCCACTAGATCAGCCCCAGCATTTT.

This chain links TRBV27 with TRBJ2-7; maybe TRBD1 (5 bases). This CDR3 comprises 14 residues. Trimming shortened V by 3 bases and J by 4 bases, and 13 bases separated the two germline ends. Germline lookup yields CDR1 MNHEY and CDR2 SMNVEV (reference sequence). The CDR3 DNA reads as TGTGCCAGCAGTTTCAGGGTCGGCGGATACGAGCAGTACTTC. Translated: CASSFRVGGYEQYF.

The rearrangement links TRBV4-1 to TRBJ1-6, with D possibly matching TRBD1 (5 bases). Germline values: CDR1 MGHRA, CDR2 YSYEKL. Trimming pared 1 base from V and 6 bases from J, leaving 10 bases between. The CDR3 totals 15 residues. CDR3: CASSQGGEGNSPLHF. Here the CDR3 DNA reads TGCGCCAGCAGCCAAGGAGGGGAAGGTAATTCACCCCTCCACTTT.

This clone is a singleton in its sample. The chain combines TRBV24-1 with TRBJ1-1; a weak D match, TRBD1 (5 bases). The CDR3 is 13 residues long. The germline V gene encodes CDR1 KGHDR and CDR2 SFDVKD. V gave up 9 bases and J gave up 1 base, with 11 bases separating them. This CDR3 reads CATRGTANTEAFF. The CDR3 DNA is TGTGCCACCCGTGGGACGGCGAACACTGAAGCTTTCTTT.

The chain recombines TRBV10-3 with TRBJ1-2, with D possibly being TRBD1 (6 bases). V was pared by 3 bases and J by 5 bases, with 13 bases between. This CDR3 contains 14 residues. Germline V gene lookup returns CDR1 ENHRY and CDR2 SYGVKD. The DNA of the CDR3 is TGTGCCATCAGTGAACAGGGTACGGGGTATGGCTACACCTTC. Translated, it gives CAISEQGTGYGYTF.

This chain connects TRBV11-2 to TRBJ2-5; perhaps D is TRBD1 or TRBD2 (6 bases each). The V and J ends lost 4 bases and 4 bases respectively, with 16 bases between them. CDR1 SGHAT and CDR2 FQNNGV come from the germline V gene. The CDR3 contains 15 residues. The CDR3, as DNA: TGTGCCAGCAGCTCGGGGGCCCATCGGGGAGAGACCCAGTACTTC. It translates to CASSSGAHRGETQYF.

A single count supports this clone. This chain connects TRBV19 to TRBJ1-5; TRBD1 is a possible D gene (5 bases). The CDR3 extends over 16 amino acids. Germline V gene lookup returns CDR1 LNHDA and CDR2 SQIVND (reference sequence). V was shortened by 7 bases and J by 3 bases, with 19 bases between the two germline ends. CDR3 loop: CASKRILGQDNQPQHF. The DNA of the CDR3 is TGTGCCAGTAAACGTATATTGGGGCAAGACAATCAGCCCCAGCATTTT. Full variable domain (remainder filled in from reference TRBV19 and TRBJ1-5): DGGITQSPKYLFRKEGQNVTLSCEQNLNHDAMYWYRQDPGQGLRLIYYSQIVNDFQKGDIAEGYSVSREKKESFPLTVTSAQKNPTAFYLCASKRILGQDNQPQHFGDGTRLSIL.

The chain links TRBV19 to TRBJ1-2; D not certain. The CDR3 spans 13 residues. Germline CDR1 reads LNHDA; CDR2 reads SQIVND (reference sequence). V was pared by 0 bases and J by 2 bases, with 4 bases between. The CDR3 region has the DNA TGTGCCAGTAGTATAGAGGGAAACTATGGCTACACCTTC. It specifies CASSIEGNYGYTF.

The chain is built from TRBV19 and TRBJ1-1, with 7 bases aligning to TRBD1. The CDR3 runs to 12 residues. V was pared by 6 bases and J by 3 bases, with 1 base of the junction left unmatched. The germline V gene encodes CDR1 LNHDA and CDR2 SQIVND (reference sequence). The DNA for the CDR3 is TGTGCCAGTAGACAGGGGTACACTGAAGCTTTCTTT. Protein: CASRQGYTEAFF.

The chain uses TRBV29-1 and TRBJ2-1; TRBD2 agrees at 11 bases. Trimming took 4 bases from V and 1 from J; bases not matched to a gene: 3. The CDR3 sequence is 15 residues long. From germline, CDR1 is SQVTM and CDR2 ANQGSEA. CDR3 in amino acids: CSVGPSGGSYNEQFF. The CDR3 bases are TGCAGCGTTGGCCCTAGCGGGGGGTCCTACAATGAGCAGTTCTTC.

This rearrangement joins TRBV7-8 to TRBJ2-2; TRBD2 matches 10 bases. The CDR3 runs 19 residues. From germline, CDR1 is SGHVS and CDR2 FQNEAQ. V was pared by 5 bases and J by 7 bases, with 19 bases of the junction left unmatched. DNA for the CDR3: TGTGCCAGCAGCCTGAGGGGACTAGCGTTTTCCCATGATAGCGGGGAGCTGTTTTTT. It codes for CASSLRGLAFSHDSGELFF.

The chain combines TRBV14 with TRBJ2-1; D possibly matches TRBD1 or TRBD2 (5 bases each). Trimming stripped 0 bases from V and 8 bases from J, with 11 bases between. This CDR3 contains 14 residues. Germline V lookup: CDR1 SGHDN, CDR2 FVKESK. CDR3 residues: CASSQDGTLDEQFF. The CDR3 nucleotides read TGTGCCAGCAGCCAAGATGGGACCCTCGATGAGCAGTTCTTC. Drawing the rest from reference TRBV14 and TRBJ2-1, the complete variable domain is EAGVTQFPSHSVIEKGQTVTLRCDPISGHDNLYWYRRVMGKEIKFLLHFVKESKQDESGMPNNRFLAERTGGTYSTLKVQPAELEDSGVYFCASSQDGTLDEQFFGPGTRLTVL.

The V gene is TRBV5-8, the J gene TRBJ2-7; 7 positions agree with TRBD1. CDR1 is SGHTS and CDR2 is YDEGEE in the germline V gene. V shed 0 bases, J shed 6 bases, and the junction held 6 bases outside the gene matches. The CDR3 has 14 residues. This CDR3 is CASSLEARGREQYF. The CDR3 DNA is TGTGCCAGCAGCTTGGAAGCGAGGGGGCGCGAGCAGTACTTC.

The chain employs TRBV6-5 and TRBJ1-2; TRBD1 is a possible D gene (5 bases). The germline gives CDR1 MNHEY, CDR2 SVGAGI. Trimming removed 6 bases at V and 8 bases at J, with 13 bases between. The CDR3 consists of 12 residues. CDR3 residues: CASRNGGGGYTF. The DNA for the CDR3 is TGTGCCAGCAGAAACGGGGGAGGGGGCTACACCTTC.

The rearrangement links TRBV21-1 to TRBJ1-5. TRBV21-1 is a known pseudogene. This CDR3 spans 14 amino acids. CDR3 residues: CASSKGRSNQPQHF. The CDR3 nucleotides read TGTGCCAGCAGCAAAGGTAGGAGCAATCAGCCCCAGCATTTT.

The rearrangement joins TRBV18 to TRBJ1-1; 9 bases line up with TRBD1. V shed 3 bases and J 5 bases; nucleotides not matched to a gene: 4. The CDR3 consists of 14 residues. CDR1 is KGHSH, CDR2 LQKENI, per germline. CDR3 sequence (DNA): TGTGCCAGCTCACCCGGGACAGGGAGAACTGAAGCTTTCTTT. Its translation is CASSPGTGRTEAFF.

This clone has only one observation. V usage is TRBV18 and J usage is TRBJ1-4; perhaps TRBD1 as D (6 bases). V was cut by 3 bases and J by 2 bases, with 13 bases left in between. This CDR3 region has 16 residues. Germline V gene sequence: CDR1 KGHSH, CDR2 LQKENI. In nucleotides, the CDR3 is TGTGCCAGCTCACCGCGGACAGTCTTTACTAATGAAAAACTGTTTTTT. Translation gives CASSPRTVFTNEKLFF.